The rows below give T cell receptor beta chains drawn from one sample of a study of blood T cells in healthy people across ages. TCRdb analysed the 5' RACE reads with MiXCR anew, one entry per CDR3 protein. This sample has some 1.7 million distinct CDR3 sequences; approximately 30% occur once, and the top ten carry 7.7%. The source material was blood. These receptors all stem from a woman aged 30 to 39 in good health. The CDR3 runs from the conserved cysteine through the conserved F or W. A D gene is named only where the DNA matches it firmly. Clone size, where shown, is once, few, many, or a class for clones that have expanded.

clone size	D gene	J gene	V gene	CDR3 protein	CDR3 DNA
few	.	TRBJ2-5	TRBV7-2	CASSLRGPGLETQYF	TGTGCCAGCAGCCTCCGGGGTCCAGGGCTGGAGACCCAGTACTTC
.	.	TRBJ2-4	TRBV14	CASSQDALGNIQYF	TGTGCCAGCAGCCAAGATGCGCTAGGGAACATTCAGTACTTC
.	.	TRBJ1-5	TRBV7-8	CASSLARRVLPDQPQHF	TGTGCCAGCAGCTTAGCACGGAGGGTACTCCCTGATCAGCCCCAGCATTTT
many	.	TRBJ2-5	TRBV6-5	CASSYSLQFQETQYF	TGTGCCAGCAGTTACTCGTTACAGTTCCAAGAGACCCAGTACTTC
few	TRBD2	TRBJ2-1	TRBV20-1	CSAREGGVSYNEQFF	TGCAGTGCTAGAGAGGGGGGGGTTTCTTACAATGAGCAGTTCTTC
many	TRBD1	TRBJ1-4	TRBV7-2	CASSPPGQANEKLFF	TGTGCCAGCAGCCCGCCGGGACAGGCTAATGAAAAACTGTTTTTT
many	.	TRBJ1-2	TRBV12-3/TRBV12-4	CASKGYGYTF	TGTGCCAGCAAGGGCTATGGCTACACCTTC
few	TRBD1	TRBJ1-5	TRBV6-6	CASSLIGQGGQPQHF	TGTGCCAGCAGTTTAATTGGACAGGGCGGTCAGCCCCAGCATTTT
once	.	TRBJ2-3	TRBV5-1	CASRKTLTDTQYF	TGCGCCAGCCGGAAGACCTTGACAGATACGCAGTATTTT
.	.	TRBJ2-7	TRBV28	CASSFGPERSSYEQYF	TGTGCCAGCAGTTTTGGCCCTGAAAGATCCTCCTACGAGCAGTACTTC
few	.	TRBJ2-1	TRBV19	CASSMFMANSYNEQFF	TGTGCCAGTAGTATGTTTATGGCCAACTCCTACAATGAGCAGTTCTTC
few	.	TRBJ1-5	TRBV12-3/TRBV12-4	CASSLDIGMTNQPQHF	TGTGCCAGCAGTTTAGATATAGGGATGACCAATCAGCCCCAGCATTTT
.	TRBD1	TRBJ2-7	TRBV7-6	CVSSLSLGGTGAYEQYF	TGTGTCAGCAGCTTAAGTCTGGGTGGGACAGGGGCCTACGAGCAGTACTTC
.	.	TRBJ1-5	TRBV10-3	CATAFVGTRLGEPQHF	TGTGCCACCGCGTTCGTTGGTACACGCCTCGGAGAGCCCCAGCATTTT
many	.	TRBJ2-1	TRBV7-2	CASSLDGRSYNEQFF	TGTGCCAGCAGCTTGGACGGCCGATCCTACAATGAGCAGTTCTTC
few	TRBD2	TRBJ2-3	TRBV7-2	CASSYLLAGGADTQYF	TGTGCCAGCAGCTATCTCCTAGCGGGGGGAGCAGATACGCAGTATTTT
.	TRBD1	TRBJ2-7	TRBV6-2/TRBV6-3	CAGSEDRGHEQYF	TGTGCCGGCAGTGAGGACAGGGGCCACGAGCAGTACTTC
.	TRBD2	TRBJ2-1	TRBV7-2	CASSHGGGRTYNEQFF	TGTGCCAGCTCACACGGGGGGGGACGGACCTACAATGAGCAGTTCTTC
many	.	TRBJ2-1	TRBV4-3	CASSQRDGYNEQFF	TGCGCCAGCAGCCAACGTGACGGATACAATGAGCAGTTCTTC
.	.	TRBJ2-1	TRBV19	CASSDPAGPNNEQFF	TGTGCCAGTAGCGACCCCGCGGGACCAAACAATGAGCAGTTCTTC
.	.	TRBJ1-2	TRBV7-9	CASSFSADRDGYTF	TGTGCCAGCAGCTTTAGCGCGGACAGAGATGGCTACACCTTC
many	TRBD1	TRBJ2-7	TRBV10-3	CAIRGTEVSSEQYF	TGTGCCATCAGGGGGACAGAAGTGTCCTCAGAGCAGTACTTC
few	TRBD2	TRBJ2-5	TRBV5-1	CASSAGLAGGRETQYF	TGCGCCAGCAGCGCCGGACTAGCGGGGGGGCGAGAGACCCAGTACTTC
few	TRBD2	TRBJ2-1	TRBV20-1	CSARDPASGMSSYNEQFF	TGCAGTGCTAGAGATCCAGCTAGCGGGATGAGCTCCTACAATGAGCAGTTCTTC
many	TRBD1	TRBJ2-4	TRBV5-1	CASKGDRGKNIQYF	TGCGCCAGCAAGGGGGACAGGGGGAAAAACATTCAGTACTTC
.	TRBD1	TRBJ2-7	TRBV20-1	CSATPAGQGRREQYF	TGCAGTGCGACCCCCGCGGGACAGGGTCGGAGGGAGCAGTACTTC
many	TRBD2	TRBJ2-1	TRBV5-1	CASSLVAGGPNEQFF	TGCGCCAGCAGCTTGGTAGCGGGAGGGCCAAATGAGCAGTTCTTC
many	TRBD2	TRBJ2-7	TRBV5-1	CASSGSTGGSEQYF	TGCGCCAGCAGTGGATCAACGGGGGGAAGCGAGCAGTACTTC
few	.	TRBJ2-1	TRBV20-1	CSARDRRRASNEQFF	TGCAGTGCTAGAGATCGGCGCAGGGCCTCAAATGAGCAGTTCTTC
many	TRBD1	TRBJ2-7	TRBV12-3/TRBV12-4	CASSHRSGTGDYEQYF	TGTGCCAGCAGTCACCGCTCCGGGACAGGGGACTACGAGCAGTACTTC
many	.	TRBJ2-7	TRBV5-1	CASSLGSGESSEQYF	TGCGCCAGCAGCTTGGGATCGGGAGAAAGTAGCGAGCAGTACTTC
few	.	TRBJ1-2	TRBV20-1	CSARETARSYGYTF	TGCAGTGCTAGAGAGACGGCTAGGTCGTATGGCTACACCTTC
.	.	TRBJ2-2	TRBV29-1	CSGSGGELFF	TGCAGCGGAAGCGGCGGGGAGCTGTTTTTT
many	.	TRBJ2-1	TRBV27	CASSARTFSDNEQFF	TGTGCCAGCAGTGCGAGAACTTTCTCCGACAATGAGCAGTTCTTC
.	TRBD1	TRBJ2-7	TRBV11-2	CASSTGQHSYEQYF	TGTGCCAGCAGCACGGGACAGCACTCCTACGAGCAGTACTTC
many	.	TRBJ2-1	TRBV5-1	CASSLVSGVKNEQFF	TGCGCCAGCAGCTTGGTCTCGGGAGTAAAAAATGAGCAGTTCTTC
.	.	TRBJ2-2	TRBV20-1	CSARDLDRSGTGELFF	TGCAGTGCTAGAGATCTCGACAGGAGCGGGACCGGGGAGCTGTTTTTT
few	TRBD2	TRBJ2-7	TRBV5-1	CSSRLATVEQYF	TGCAGCAGCCGACTAGCGACAGTCGAGCAGTACTTC
.	.	TRBJ1-1	TRBV7-9	CASRTGTENTEAFF	TGTGCCAGCAGAACCGGGACCGAGAACACTGAAGCTTTCTTT
.	TRBD2	TRBJ2-5	TRBV4-1	CASSLLAGQRGGPTEQYF	TGCGCCAGCAGCCTCTTGGCGGGTCAGCGGGGGGGCCCCACTGAGCAGTACTTC
many	TRBD2	TRBJ2-1	TRBV7-6	CASSLMPGSSGTEQFF	TGTGCCAGCAGCTTAATGCCCGGGTCTAGCGGGACTGAGCAGTTCTTC
few	.	TRBJ2-3	TRBV19	CASSRPSAGGRDTQYF	TGTGCCAGTAGCCGCCCCTCGGCCGGAGGCAGAGATACGCAGTATTTT
.	.	TRBJ2-5	TRBV27	CASSLGGGPGKTQYF	TGTGCCAGCAGTTTAGGCGGGGGCCCCGGGAAGACCCAGTACTTC
few	.	TRBJ1-2	TRBV6-5	CASSSQGTHFYGYTF	TGTGCCAGCAGTTCACAGGGTACTCACTTCTATGGCTACACCTTC
few	.	TRBJ1-1	TRBV7-9	CASSLANTLEAFF	TGTGCCAGCAGCTTAGCGAATACCCTTGAAGCTTTCTTT
.	.	TRBJ2-3	TRBV9	CASSVQGGTDTRYF	TGTGCCAGCAGCGTACAGGGGGGCACAGATACGCGGTATTTT
.	.	TRBJ1-1	TRBV6-1	CASMVFLNTEAFF	TGTGCCAGCATGGTCTTTCTGAACACTGAAGCTTTCTTT
few	.	TRBJ2-7	TRBV6-8	CASSQARLPLPYEQYF	TGTGCCAGCAGTCAGGCACGGCTTCCCCTACCCTACGAGCAGTACTTC
.	TRBD2	TRBJ2-1	TRBV20-1	CSARGLRGWASYNEQFF	TGCAGTGCTAGGGGACTACGGGGTTGGGCGTCCTACAACGAGCAGTTCTTC
.	TRBD2	TRBJ2-1	TRBV5-1	CASSGGAGALDEQFF	TGCGCCAGCAGCGGGGGAGCGGGGGCCCTAGATGAGCAGTTCTTC
.	TRBD1	TRBJ1-2	TRBV10-3	CAISETQTGDFNYDYTF	TGTGCCATCAGTGAGACCCAAACAGGGGATTTTAACTATGACTACACCTTC